This T cell receptor (beta chain) was captured by sequencing in a study of blood T cell repertoires in COVID-19. Study information: T cells, B-cell-depleted T cells, or PBMCs supplied cDNA or gDNA.

Followed longitudinally, the Seattle patients had been enrolled during active infection. The length of the CDR3 is 16 residues. The V gene end was trimmed by 5 bases and the J gene end by 3 bases; junction bases not matched to a gene: 6. Germline V gene sequence: CDR1 SGHNT, CDR2 YENEEA. In the authors' methods: How many nucleated cells were present was estimated from reference gene primer amplification. Generated by immunoSEQ multiplex PCR, the TCRdb table keeps only in-frame clones and is missing some. That table is the source of V, J and clone size, and D and trimming were worked out from the DNA. The sample lists tens of thousands of clones, 65% to 80% occurring once.

The chain joins TRBV11-3 to TRBJ2-1; TRBD2 aligns across 11 bases. The specimen sequenced was peripheral blood. This TCR derives from a man between 50 and 59 years old with COVID-19, enrolled during active disease. The CDR3 spells CASSLSGLADYNEQFF. CDR3 nucleotides: TGTGCCAGCAGCCTCTCGGGACTAGCGGACTACAATGAGCAGTTCTTC. Full variable domain (rest looked up from reference TRBV11-3 and TRBJ2-1): EAGVVQSPRYKIIEKKQPVAFWCNPISGHNTLYWYLQNLGQGPELLIRYENEEAVDDSQLPKDRFSAERLKGVDSTLKIQPAELGDSAVYLCASSLSGLADYNEQFFGPGTRLTVL.